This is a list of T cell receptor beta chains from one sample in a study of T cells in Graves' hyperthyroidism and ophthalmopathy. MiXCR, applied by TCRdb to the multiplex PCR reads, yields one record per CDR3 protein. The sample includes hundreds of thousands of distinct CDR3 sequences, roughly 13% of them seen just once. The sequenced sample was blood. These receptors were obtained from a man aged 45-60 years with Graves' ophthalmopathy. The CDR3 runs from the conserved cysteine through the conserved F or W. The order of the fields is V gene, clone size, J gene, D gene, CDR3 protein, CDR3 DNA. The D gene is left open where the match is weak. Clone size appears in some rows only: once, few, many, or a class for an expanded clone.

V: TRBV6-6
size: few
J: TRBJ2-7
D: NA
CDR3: CASSYDNSYYEQYF
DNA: TGTGCCAGCAGTTACGATAACAGCTACTACGAGCAGTACTTC

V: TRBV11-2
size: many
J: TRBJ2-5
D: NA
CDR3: CATRGSRVSETQYF
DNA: TGTGCCACCCGAGGTTCGCGGGTTTCAGAGACCCAGTACTTC

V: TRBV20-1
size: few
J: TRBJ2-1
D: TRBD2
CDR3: CSARLLPTLAGGYNEQFF
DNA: TGCAGTGCTAGACTCCTCCCTACGCTAGCGGGAGGGTACAATGAGCAGTTCTTC

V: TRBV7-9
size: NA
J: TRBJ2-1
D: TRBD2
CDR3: CASSLGASGRYNNEQFF
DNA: TGTGCCAGCAGCTTAGGAGCTAGCGGGAGGTATAACAATGAGCAGTTCTTC

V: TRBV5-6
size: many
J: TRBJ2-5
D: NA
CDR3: CASSSRDFEADQYF
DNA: TGTGCCAGCAGCTCACGGGATTTTGAGGCTGACCAGTACTTC

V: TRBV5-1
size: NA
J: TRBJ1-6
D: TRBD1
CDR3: CASSREGTAKNSPLHF
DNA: TGCGCCAGCAGCCGTGAAGGGACAGCGAAAAATTCACCCCTCCACTTT

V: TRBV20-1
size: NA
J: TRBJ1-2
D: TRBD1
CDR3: CSATGGPFNYGYTF
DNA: TGCAGTGCGACAGGGGGCCCTTTCAACTATGGCTACACCTTC

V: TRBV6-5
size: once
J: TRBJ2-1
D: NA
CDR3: CASSYTGPGEQFF
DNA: TGTGCCAGCAGTTACACCGGGCCGGGTGAGCAGTTCTTC

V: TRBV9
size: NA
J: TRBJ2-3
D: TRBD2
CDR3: CASSEGLGLAGADTQYF
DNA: TGTGCCAGCAGCGAGGGGCTGGGACTAGCGGGAGCAGATACGCAGTATTTT

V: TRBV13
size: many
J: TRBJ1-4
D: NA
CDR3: CASSLEANEKLFF
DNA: TGTGCCAGCAGCTTAGAGGCTAATGAAAAACTGTTTTTT

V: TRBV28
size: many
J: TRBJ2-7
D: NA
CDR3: CATSGPLFEQYF
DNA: TGTGCCACCTCCGGGCCCCTATTCGAGCAGTACTTC

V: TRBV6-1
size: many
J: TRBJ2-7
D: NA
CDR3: CASSYVQREQYF
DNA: TGTGCCAGCAGTTATGTCCAGCGCGAGCAGTACTTC

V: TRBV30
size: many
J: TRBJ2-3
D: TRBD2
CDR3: CAWSDSRGTSGTDTQYF
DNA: TGTGCCTGGAGTGATTCACGGGGGACTAGCGGCACAGATACGCAGTATTTT

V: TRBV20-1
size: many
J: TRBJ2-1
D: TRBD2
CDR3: CSARIRGLAGVRGYNEQFF
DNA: TGCAGTGCTAGAATCCGGGGTCTAGCGGGAGTCAGGGGATACAATGAGCAGTTCTTC

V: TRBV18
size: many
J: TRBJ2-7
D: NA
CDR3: CASSKDSPYEQYF
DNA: TGTGCCAGCTCTAAGGACAGCCCCTACGAGCAGTACTTC

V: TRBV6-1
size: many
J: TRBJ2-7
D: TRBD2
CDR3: CASSQLAGESEQYF
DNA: TGTGCCAGCAGTCAACTAGCGGGAGAATCCGAGCAGTACTTC

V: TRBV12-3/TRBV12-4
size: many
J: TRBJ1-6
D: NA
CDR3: CASSWDVNSPLHF
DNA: TGTGCCAGCAGTTGGGACGTCAATTCACCCCTCCACTTT

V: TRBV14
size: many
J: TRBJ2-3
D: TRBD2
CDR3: CASSPRLADTQYF
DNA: TGTGCCAGCAGCCCCCGACTAGCGGATACGCAGTATTTT

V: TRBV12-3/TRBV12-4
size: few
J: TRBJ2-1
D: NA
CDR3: CASSYLPMNSYNEQFF
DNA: TGTGCCAGCAGCTACCTTCCAATGAACTCCTACAATGAGCAGTTCTTC

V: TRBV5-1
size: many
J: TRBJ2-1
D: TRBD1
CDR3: CASSPGTGYNEQFF
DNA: TGCGCCAGCAGCCCCGGGACAGGGTACAATGAGCAGTTCTTC

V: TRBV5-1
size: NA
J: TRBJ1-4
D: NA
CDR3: CASRESVANEKLFF
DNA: TGCGCCAGCCGCGAATCGGTGGCTAATGAAAAACTGTTTTTT

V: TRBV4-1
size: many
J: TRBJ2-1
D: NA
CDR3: CASSPSGFGQFF
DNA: TGCGCCAGCAGCCCCTCGGGATTCGGGCAGTTCTTC

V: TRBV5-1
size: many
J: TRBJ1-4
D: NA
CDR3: CASSLDTHEKLFF
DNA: TGCGCCAGCAGCTTGGACACGCATGAAAAACTGTTTTTT

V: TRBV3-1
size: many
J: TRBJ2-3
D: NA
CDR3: CASSQQATSTDTQYF
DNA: TGTGCCAGCAGCCAACAAGCCACTAGCACAGATACGCAGTATTTT

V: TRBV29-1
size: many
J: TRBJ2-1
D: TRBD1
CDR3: CSVDRDREDNEQFF
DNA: TGCAGCGTCGACCGGGACAGGGAGGACAATGAGCAGTTCTTC

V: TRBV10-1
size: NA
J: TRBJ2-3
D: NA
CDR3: CASSHQGTDTQYF
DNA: TGCGCCAGCAGTCACCAGGGCACAGATACGCAGTATTTT

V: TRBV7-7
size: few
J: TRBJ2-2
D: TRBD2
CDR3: CASSPRTSGMAANTGELFF
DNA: TGTGCTAGCAGCCCAAGGACTAGCGGGATGGCTGCGAACACCGGGGAGCTGTTTTTT

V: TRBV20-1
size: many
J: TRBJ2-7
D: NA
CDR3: CSARANPGEQYF
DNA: TGCAGTGCTAGAGCAAATCCCGGGGAGCAGTACTTC

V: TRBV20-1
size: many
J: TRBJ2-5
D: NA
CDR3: CSAAIGELQETQYF
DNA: TGCAGTGCTGCCATAGGGGAGCTTCAAGAGACCCAGTACTTC

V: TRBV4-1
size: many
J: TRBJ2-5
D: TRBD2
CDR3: CASRPTGTSLGTQYF
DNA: TGCGCCAGCAGACCAACCGGGACTAGCCTCGGGACCCAGTACTTC

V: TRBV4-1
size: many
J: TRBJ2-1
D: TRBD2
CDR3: CASSQVDMGLAYNEQFF
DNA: TGCGCCAGCAGCCAAGTGGATATGGGACTAGCGTACAATGAGCAGTTCTTC

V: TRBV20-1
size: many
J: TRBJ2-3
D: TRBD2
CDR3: CSASGLAGGDTQYF
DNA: TGCAGTGCTAGCGGACTAGCGGGGGGAGATACGCAGTATTTT

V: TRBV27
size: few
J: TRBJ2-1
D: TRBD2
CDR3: CASSYLGTSGTFNEQFF
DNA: TGTGCCAGCAGTTATCTGGGGACTAGCGGGACATTCAATGAGCAGTTCTTC

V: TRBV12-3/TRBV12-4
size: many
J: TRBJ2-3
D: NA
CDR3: CASSSPGAQYF
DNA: TGTGCCAGCAGTTCCCCGGGGGCGCAGTATTTT

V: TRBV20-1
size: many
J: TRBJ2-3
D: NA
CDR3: CSARGTTRDTQYF
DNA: TGCAGTGCTAGAGGGACGACCCGGGATACGCAGTATTTT

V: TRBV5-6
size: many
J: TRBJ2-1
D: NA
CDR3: CASSEQGRGYNEQFF
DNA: TGTGCCAGCAGCGAACAGGGGAGGGGGTACAATGAGCAGTTCTTC

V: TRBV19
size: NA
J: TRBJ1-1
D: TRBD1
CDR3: CASSNLGGQRNTEAFF
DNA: TGTGCCAGTAGTAATCTCGGGGGACAGAGGAACACTGAAGCTTTCTTT

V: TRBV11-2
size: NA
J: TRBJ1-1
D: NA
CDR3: CASSFNVEAFF
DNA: TGTGCCAGCAGCTTTAACGTAGAAGCTTTCTTT

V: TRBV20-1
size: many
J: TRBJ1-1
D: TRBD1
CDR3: CSARDLGQVGRNTEAFF
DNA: TGCAGTGCTAGAGATCTGGGACAGGTGGGGAGGAACACTGAAGCTTTCTTT

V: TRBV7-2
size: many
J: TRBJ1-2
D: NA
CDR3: CASSLREGYTF
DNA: TGTGCCAGCAGCTTAAGGGAGGGCTACACCTTC

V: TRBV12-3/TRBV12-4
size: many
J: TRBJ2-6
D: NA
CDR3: CASSLVIGARANVLTF
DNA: TGTGCCAGCAGTTTAGTTATAGGCGCTAGGGCCAACGTCCTGACTTTC

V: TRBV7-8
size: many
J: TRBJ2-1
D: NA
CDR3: CASSPSQGPYNEQFF
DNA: TGTGCCAGCAGCCCGTCTCAGGGGCCCTACAATGAGCAGTTCTTC

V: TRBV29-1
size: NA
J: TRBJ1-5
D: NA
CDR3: CSVKDTNNQPQHF
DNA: TGCAGCGTCAAGGACACCAACAATCAGCCCCAGCATTTT

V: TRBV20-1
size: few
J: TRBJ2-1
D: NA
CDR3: CSARALGTPTGSNEQFF
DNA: TGCAGTGCTAGAGCTTTAGGGACTCCTACAGGGTCCAATGAGCAGTTCTTC

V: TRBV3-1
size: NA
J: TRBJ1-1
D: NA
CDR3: CASSPSFRSGPGFPEAFF
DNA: TGTGCCAGCAGCCCGAGCTTTCGGTCGGGCCCCGGATTTCCTGAAGCTTTCTTT

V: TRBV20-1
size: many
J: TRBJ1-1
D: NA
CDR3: CSASGAAGTFF
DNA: TGCAGTGCTTCCGGAGCCGCGGGAACTTTCTTT

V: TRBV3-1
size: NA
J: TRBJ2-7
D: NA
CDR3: CASSPVLGDYEQYF
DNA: TGTGCCAGCAGCCCGGTGCTGGGCGACTACGAGCAGTACTTC